This passage covers 30 T cell receptor beta chains from one sample sequenced in a study of breast tumors, draining lymph nodes, adjacent tissues. Breast cancer patients provided tissue from their axillary draining lymph nodes. TCRdb re-analysed the multiplex PCR reads in MiXCR, keeping a single row per CDR3 protein. The sample carries over 250,000 distinct CDR3 sequences, roughly 30% recorded once. Source material: axillary lymph node tissue. The origin of the receptors is a female donor with breast cancer. Some clones in this sample may be carry-over from other donors' samples.

This clonotype appeared a few times. The chain links TRBV7-2 to TRBJ1-1; D remains unclear. CDR3 length: 13 residues. Trimming took off 2 bases at V and 3 bases at J, with 7 bases between the two ends. Germline CDR1 SGHTA, CDR2 FQGNSA. CDR3 sequence (DNA): TGTGCCAGCAGCTTACTTTGGGACACTGAAGCTTTCTTT. This sequence encodes CASSLLWDTEAFF.

This clonotype appeared many times. J is TRBJ1-6 and V is TRBV4-2; TRBD1 matches 10 bases. The CDR3 spans 15 residues. Germline V lookup: CDR1 LGHNA, CDR2 YNFKEQ. The ends lost 5 bases at V and 5 bases at J; junction bases unmatched: 3. CDR3 coding DNA: TGTGCCAGCAGCTACGGACAGGGGGATAATTCACCCCTCCACTTT. Translation: CASSYGQGDNSPLHF.

This clonotype has at least ten counts. Sequence at one end of the junction differs from germline and may be a read error. The chain joins TRBV7-7 to TRBJ2-3; 7 bases agree with TRBD2. This CDR3 spans 16 amino acids. Germline loops: CDR1 SSHAT, CDR2 FNYEAQ (reference sequence). The CDR3: CASSPGLVGPGDTQYF. The CDR3 DNA sequence: TGTGCTAGCAGCCCTGGACTAGTCGGGCCAGGAGATACGCAGTATTTT.

In this sample, this clonotype turned up many times. This sequence joins TRBV7-3 and TRBJ1-2; D not certain. Germline CDR1 is SGHTA and CDR2 is FQGTGA. The ends were cut back, 5 bases at V and 4 bases at J, with 14 bases in the middle. The CDR3 contains 14 residues. CDR3 region: CASSSIQPIYGYTF. The CDR3 DNA reads TGTGCCAGCAGCAGTATACAGCCAATCTATGGCTACACCTTC.

With regard to this clonotype: A single base separates this from a much larger clone, so it may be a read error. This chain uses TRBV11-3 with TRBJ2-6; TRBD2 agrees at 9 bases. Per the germline V gene, CDR1 is SGHNT and CDR2 is YENEEA. The CDR3 spans 15 residues. J gave up 6 bases and V 5 bases, and 5 bases lay outside the gene matches. CDR3 in amino acids: CASSVAGAAANVLTF. The CDR3, as DNA: TGTGCCAGCAGCGTAGCGGGAGCTGCGGCCAACGTCCTGACTTTC.

This clonotype was observed at least ten times. The chain is built from TRBV7-9 and TRBJ1-2; 8 nucleotides match TRBD1. With V trimmed by 1 base and J by 8 bases, 6 bases remained unmatched. CDR1 and CDR2 (germline): SEHNR, FQNEAQ (reference sequence). The CDR3 loop spans 14 amino acids. CDR3 DNA sequence: TGTGCCAGCAGCTTAGGAGCTGGGGACAGGGGCTACACCTTC. Translating it yields CASSLGAGDRGYTF.

This clonotype was seen repeatedly, ten times or more. V gene TRBV19 combines with J gene TRBJ1-2; 8 nucleotides line up with TRBD1. Germline CDR1 reads LNHDA; CDR2 reads SQIVND (reference sequence). V shed 4 bases, J shed 2 bases, and the junction held 9 bases outside the gene matches. The CDR3 has 16 amino acids. The CDR3 loop is CASSRAGGRLNYGYTF. Written as DNA, the CDR3 is TGTGCCAGTAGTAGGGCAGGGGGCCGGTTAAACTATGGCTACACCTTC.

This clonotype was detected many times. A read error may produce the germline difference seen at one junction end. CDR3 protein: CASSQNSGELFF. The CDR3 nucleotides read TGCGCCAGCAGCCAAAACAGCGGGGAGCTGTTTTTT. V and J are TRBV4-3 and TRBJ2-2; D gene uncertain. This CDR3 has 12 amino acids. Germline V gene data show CDR1 as LGHNA and CDR2 as YSLEER.

The V call is TRBV20-1, the J call TRBJ2-7, with 10 bases lining up with TRBD1. Germline lookup yields CDR1 DFQATT and CDR2 SNEGSKA (reference sequence). With 3 bases clipped from V and 5 bases from J, the junction kept 10 bases outside the gene matches. The CDR3 is made up of 15 amino acids. The CDR3 is CSARDPGTGVDEQYF. The CDR3 DNA is TGCAGTGCTAGGGATCCCGGGACAGGGGTAGACGAGCAGTACTTC.

This clonotype came up many times. The genes are TRBV10-2 and TRBJ2-5, with TRBD2 matching over 7 bases. Trimming took 2 bases from V and 5 from J; bases not matched to a gene: 5. CDR1 WSHSY and CDR2 SAAADI come from the germline V gene. The CDR3 is made up of 14 amino acids. The DNA for the CDR3 is TGCGCCAGCAGTGAGCCAGCGGGGAGCGAGACCCAGTACTTC. Amino acids: CASSEPAGSETQYF.

In this sample, this clonotype turned up many times. One end of the junction varies from germline; a read error may be responsible. V and J are TRBV14 and TRBJ2-1; D might be TRBD1 (6 bases). The germline CDR1 and CDR2 sequences are SGHDN and FVKESK. This CDR3 has 14 residues. The CDR3 nucleotides are TGCGCCAGCAGCCAGGGGACCTCCTACAATGAGCAGTTCTTC. Protein product: CASSQGTSYNEQFF.

This clonotype was recorded at least ten times. V gene TRBV6-6 combines with J gene TRBJ1-4; a possible D gene is TRBD1 (5 bases). CDR3 size: 15 residues. With 0 bases removed from V and 7 bases from J, the gap between germline ends came to 12 bases. Germline CDR1 MNHNY, CDR2 SVGAGI (reference sequence). This CDR3 reads CASSYSAGIGEKLFF. CDR3 sequence (DNA): TGTGCCAGCAGTTACTCGGCAGGGATCGGTGAAAAACTGTTTTTT.

The V gene is TRBV3-1, the J gene TRBJ1-1; D not resolved. The CDR3 has 14 amino acids. Germline CDR1 LGHDT, CDR2 YNNKEL (reference sequence). Trimming cost V 1 base and J 6 bases, with 12 bases left between them. The CDR3 sequence: CASSQVVRGPEAFF. In nucleotides, the CDR3 is TGTGCCAGCAGCCAAGTTGTGCGAGGCCCTGAAGCTTTCTTT.

Remarks on this clonotype: The junction does not match germline at one end; this may be a read error. The rearrangement joins TRBV14 to TRBJ2-6, with D perhaps matching TRBD2 (5 bases). The CDR3 runs to 10 residues. Germline CDR1 is SGHDN and CDR2 is FVKESK. In DNA, the CDR3 is TGTGCCAGCAGCCAAGGGACTGAAGCTTTC. It yields the protein CASSQGTEAF.

The chain has TRBV27 and TRBJ2-5, with D possibly called TRBD1 or TRBD2 (5 bases each). In germline, CDR1 is MNHEY, CDR2 SMNVEV (reference sequence). There are 15 residues in the CDR3. V shed 2 bases and J shed 7 bases, with 17 bases lying between them. The CDR3 here is CASSLVTGPVSTQYF. The CDR3 DNA is TGTGCCAGCAGTTTAGTAACGGGGCCGGTATCGACCCAGTACTTC.

Only a few counts were recorded for this clonotype. It may be a read error: a sequence one base away is much more abundant. This rearrangement joins TRBV4-1 to TRBJ2-1; D not certain. CDR3 length equals 13 residues. Germline lookup yields CDR1 MGHRA and CDR2 YSYEKL. Here the CDR3 reads CASSQRLPNEQLF. In nucleotides, the CDR3 is TGCGCCAGCAGCCAAAGGCTACCCAATGAGCAGCTCTTC.

Many counts were recorded for this clonotype. V and J are TRBV15 and TRBJ2-5, with TRBD2 matching 10 bases. In germline, CDR1 is LNHNV, CDR2 YYDKDF (reference sequence). The CDR3 length is 16 residues. The ends lost 5 bases at V and 4 bases at J; junction bases unmatched: 10. CDR3 protein: CATSEPTSGIGETQYF. The CDR3 region has the DNA TGTGCCACCAGCGAACCAACTAGCGGGATTGGAGAGACCCAGTACTTC. Drawing the rest from reference TRBV15 and TRBJ2-5, the complete variable domain is DAMVIQNPRYQVTQFGKPVTLSCSQTLNHNVMYWYQQKSSQAPKLLFHYYDKDFNNEADTPDNFQSRRPNTSFCFLDIRSPGLGDTAMYLCATSEPTSGIGETQYFGPGTRLLVL.

This chain connects TRBV10-1 to TRBJ2-1; TRBD1 is a possible D gene (5 bases). Germline-derived CDR1 and CDR2 are WNHNN and SYGVQD (reference sequence). The V and J ends lost 2 bases and 0 bases respectively, with 8 bases between them. This CDR3 has 15 amino acids. The CDR3 here is CASSEGTGSYNEQFF. In DNA form, the CDR3 reads TGCGCCAGCAGTGAGGGAACAGGCTCCTACAATGAGCAGTTCTTC.

This clonotype was seen just once. One base away lies a much larger clone, so this may be a sequencing read error. The chain uses TRBV6-1 and TRBJ2-7, with 7 bases aligning to TRBD2. Germline V lookup: CDR1 MNHNS, CDR2 SASEGT. The CDR3 loop spans 16 amino acids. CDR3 region: CASSQAGRRGTVEQYF. DNA of the CDR3: TGTGCCAGCAGTCAAGCGGGGCGGCGGGGGACGGTCGAGCAGTACTTC.

This clonotype showed up many times. The chain recombines TRBV10-1 with TRBJ2-5; 9 bases are a match to TRBD2. Germline V CDR1 and CDR2: WNHNN, SYGVQD (reference sequence). This CDR3 spans 15 amino acids. Trimming removed 0 bases from V and 4 bases from J; junction bases left unmatched: 3. The CDR3 spells CASSESLAGRETQYF. The DNA of the CDR3 is TGCGCCAGCAGTGAGTCGCTAGCGGGACGAGAGACCCAGTACTTC.

Ten or more counts support this clonotype. The V call is TRBV7-6, the J call TRBJ2-7; 7 positions match TRBD2. CDR3 length: 14 amino acids. Germline CDR1 and CDR2: SGHVS and FNYEAQ. V was clipped by 1 base and J by 6 bases; unmatched bases: 6. The CDR3 DNA reads as TGTGCCAGCAGCTTAGGGGGGGGTTTGGGCGAGCAGTACTTC. It codes for CASSLGGGLGEQYF.

Notes on this clonotype: One end of the junction does not line up with germline, which may come from a read error. This rearrangement joins TRBV7-2 to TRBJ2-1; D unresolved. Germline CDR1 reads SGHTA; CDR2 reads FQGNSA. CDR3 length equals 16 residues. CDR3 residues: CASRLQPANGSNEQFF. CDR3 nucleotide sequence: TGTGCCAGCCGCTTACAACCGGCGAATGGAAGCAATGAGCAGTTCTTC.

The V call is TRBV28, the J call TRBJ1-2; TRBD1 matches at 7 bases. The V and J ends lost 6 bases and 4 bases, in that order; junction bases with no gene match: 5. Germline-derived CDR1 and CDR2 are MDHEN and SYDVKM. The CDR3 extends over 13 amino acids. CDR3 loop: CASRVDRAYGYTF. DNA for the CDR3: TGTGCCAGCAGGGTAGACAGGGCCTATGGCTACACCTTC.

This clonotype was seen at least ten times. The V and J genes are TRBV5-1 and TRBJ2-3; D remains unclear. The CDR3 is 17 residues long. The germline V gene has CDR1 SGHRS and CDR2 YFSETQ. Trimming took off 0 bases at V and 1 base at J, with 15 bases between the two ends. CDR3 protein: CASSLAEVGLGTDTQYF. DNA for the CDR3: TGCGCCAGCAGCTTGGCAGAGGTAGGGTTGGGCACAGATACGCAGTATTTT.

As to this clonotype: This clone may be a read error of a much larger clone one base away. The chain has TRBV11-3 and TRBJ2-3, with 7 bases aligning to TRBD2. Per the germline V gene, CDR1 is SGHNT and CDR2 is YENEEA. Trimming cost V 8 bases and J 3 bases; bases outside gene matches: 8. CDR3 length equals 14 residues. CDR3 sequence: CASGGELGTDTQYF. CDR3 sequence (DNA): TGTGCCAGCGGGGGGGAGCTGGGAACAGATACGCAGTATTTT.

The chain is built from TRBV7-9 and TRBJ2-5; possible D gene TRBD2, 5 bases. V was pared by 5 bases and J by 9 bases, with 22 bases between. Germline CDR1 SEHNR, CDR2 FQNEAQ (reference sequence). The CDR3 consists of 15 residues. The CDR3 DNA sequence: TGTGCCAGCAGCGAATCCCCGGGTCCTTCCGGGGCCCAGTACTTC. Its protein is CASSESPGPSGAQYF.

Concerning this clonotype: This clone may be a read error of a much larger clone one base away. Because the CDR3 is missing its conserved closing phenylalanine or tryptophan, this is likely a read error. The chain uses TRBV5-6 and TRBJ1-5; D is unresolved. The germline V gene has CDR1 SGHDT and CDR2 YYEEEE. Trimming pared 3 bases from V and 6 bases from J, leaving 10 bases between. This CDR3 contains 13 residues. CDR3 DNA: TGTGCCAGCAGCTCCCGCGCCCGTCAGCCCCAGCATCTT. This sequence encodes CASSSRARQPQHL.

There are many counts of this clonotype. This chain connects TRBV24-1 to TRBJ2-3; possibly TRBD2 for D (5 bases). The V end lost 3 bases, the J end lost 4 bases, and 13 bases lay between the germline ends. This CDR3 is 15 amino acids long. CDR1 KGHDR and CDR2 SFDVKD come from the germline V gene. This CDR3 is CATSDRSGPADTQYF. The CDR3 nucleotides read TGTGCCACCAGTGATCGCAGCGGCCCTGCAGATACGCAGTATTTT.

This clonotype was detected only once. The CDR3 ends on some other residue instead of the conserved phenylalanine or tryptophan, so this is likely a read error. The DNA is omitted, as the CDR3 cannot be located on it reliably, and the CDR3 follows TCRdb's listing. V usage is TRBV5-1 and J usage is TRBJ2-2; the listed D gene, TRBD2, was not tested against the DNA. The CDR3 sequence runs 8 residues, both termini included. CDR1 is SGHRS, CDR2 YFSETQ, per germline. This CDR3 reads CASSLSLA.

This clonotype was seen repeatedly, ten times or more. The chain has TRBV5-4 and TRBJ2-7; either TRBD1 or TRBD2 may supply D (5 bases each). There are 14 residues in the CDR3. V lost 1 base, J lost 0 bases, and 8 bases lay in between. Germline V gene lookup returns CDR1 SGHNT and CDR2 YYREEE (reference sequence). CDR3 sequence reads: CASSLQGPSYEQYF. CDR3 nucleotide sequence: TGTGCCAGCAGCTTGCAGGGACCCTCCTACGAGCAGTACTTC. Together with reference TRBV5-4 and TRBJ2-7, the CDR3 gives the full variable domain: ETGVTQSPTHLIKTRGQQVTLRCSSQSGHNTVSWYQQALGQGPQFIFQYYREEENGRGNFPPRFSGLQFPNYSSELNVNALELDDSALYLCASSLQGPSYEQYFGPGTRLTVT.